This paragraph reports one T cell receptor (beta chain). Its matching antigen is unknown. This specimen comes from a study of neoadjuvant nivolumab and ipilimumab in lung cancer. Across the whole study: The combination arm added day-1 ipilimumab 1 mg/kg to nivolumab 3 mg/kg on days 1, 15, 29.

Some clones are missing from TCRdb's copy, which holds only in-frame ones; the method was immunoSEQ multiplex PCR. Found here are thousands of clones, 84% of them singletons; the top ten hold around 8%. The study, taken as a whole, reports: Only a small number of samples underwent TCR sequencing. Blood richness before therapy tracked richness in tumors resected after neoadjuvant therapy. Resected tumors had greater TCR richness and clonality than uninvolved lung.

V trimming: 2 bases; J trimming: 5 bases; junction bases outside the gene matches: 3. This CDR3 comprises 15 residues. Germline loops: CDR1 ENHRY, CDR2 SYGVKD. Sequences were derived from tumor tissue, sampled after neoadjuvant nivolumab, alone or with ipilimumab, at or shortly before surgery. The rearrangement links TRBV10-3 to TRBJ2-7, with TRBD2 matching 13 bases. The sequence was collected from an adult with non-small cell lung cancer. CDR3 sequence: CAISEVTSGRHEQYF. CDR3 in DNA: TGTGCCATCAGTGAGGTGACTAGCGGGAGGCACGAGCAGTACTTC.